This T cell receptor beta chain comes out of a study of cytotoxic CD8 clonotypes in ibrutinib-treated CLL. This clone was recorded at least ten times. Other DNA sequences in the same sample also yield this CDR3. Repertoires were generated with immunoSEQ multiplex PCR, while TCRdb's copy carries only in-frame clones and drops some. The data contain around 53,000 clones, 50% to 70% of them singletons. Germline V gene sequence: CDR1 SGHTA, CDR2 FQGNSA. There are 13 residues in the CDR3. V was cut by 1 base and J by 4 bases, with 7 bases left in between. The V gene is TRBV7-2, the J gene TRBJ2-5, with no clear D. The TCR was taken from a human donor with chronic lymphocytic leukemia. The source was PBMCs, collected at disease progression, from a patient treated with ibrutinib. The CDR3 nucleotides read TGTGCCAGCAGCTTAGTAGGGCGAGAGACCCAGTACTTC. Amino acid sequence: CASSLVGRETQYF. The variable domain in full, completed from reference TRBV7-2 and TRBJ2-5, reads GAGVSQSPSNKVTEKGKDVELRCDPISGHTALYWYRQSLGQGLEFLIYFQGNSAPDKSGLPSDRFSAERTGGSVSTLTIQRTQQEDSAVYLCASSLVGRETQYFGPGTRLLVL.